The clone carrying this T cell receptor (beta chain) has a single count. The sample's time point: after dendritic cell vaccination, including at tumor progression/relapse. The method was immunoSEQ multiplex PCR; TCRdb's version includes in-frame clones alone and lacks a portion of them. The table records about 24,000 clones, around 92% of them present only once. This sample stems from a study of glioma-infiltrating T cells after dendritic cell vaccination. Across the whole study: Three intradermal dendritic cell vaccine injections were given every two weeks.

Germline V gene data show CDR1 as SGDLS and CDR2 as YYNGEE. CDR3 size: 14 residues. V shed 0 bases and J shed 1 base, with 7 bases lying between them. The sequence was obtained from a human donor with glioblastoma. Sequencing was performed on blood, taken after dendritic cell vaccination. The chain couples TRBV9 to TRBJ1-1; no firm D call. CDR3 residues: CASSVARGNTEAFF. The CDR3 DNA sequence: TGTGCCAGCAGCGTAGCTCGAGGGAACACTGAAGCTTTCTTT.